These T cell receptor beta chains were read from a single sample in a study of cytomegalovirus exposure and HLA in healthy donors. The protocol was immunoSEQ multiplex PCR, while the TCRdb copy is restricted to in-frame clones and leaves out a portion. The table shows more than 120,000 clones, with over 75% occurring only once. What was sequenced was PBMCs. The receptor source for this set is a male donor in good health and CMV-seronegative. CDR3s include the opening cysteine and the closing phenylalanine or tryptophan.

TRBJ2-2	TRBV4-1	17	CASSQNRDRVFTGELFF
TRBJ2-5	TRBV6-5	15	CASSYMRSVEETQYF
TRBJ2-7	TRBV5-6	14	CASSLTSASYEQYF
TRBJ2-3	TRBV30	19	CAWRNLNPKTSGRADTQYF
TRBJ2-3	TRBV11-2	12	CASSPQADTQYF
TRBJ2-5	TRBV2	17	CASLLRTSGRAGETQYF
TRBJ1-2	TRBV7-9	16	CASSLGQGQGACGYTF
TRBJ1-3	TRBV29-1	12	CSVVTTGNTIYF
TRBJ2-2	TRBV9	15	CASSVGGGSTGELFF
TRBJ2-1	TRBV7-3	14	CASSYSGLRGEQFF
TRBJ1-1	TRBV7-9	15	CASSALGGANTEAFF
TRBJ2-5	TRBV15	12	CATSRSPIEQYF
TRBJ2-7	TRBV10-2	16	CASSLDLATLSYEQYF
TRBJ2-1	TRBV19	16	CASSVDRDFSTIGQFF
TRBJ2-7	TRBV11-2	13	CASSLAPQGEQYF
TRBJ1-4	TRBV15	15	CATSLAGGGSEKLFF
TRBJ1-5	TRBV25-1	13	CASSVREGQPQHF
TRBJ1-4	TRBV29-1	13	CSIGKTDNEKLFF
TRBJ2-1	TRBV7-9	14	CARSPGGGRNEQFF
TRBJ1-2	TRBV4-1	16	CASSQGQGGWAAGYTF
TRBJ2-2	TRBV9	13	CASSVEGTGELFF
TRBJ2-7	TRBV6-5	15	CASRPNLAGGREQYF
TRBJ2-1	TRBV28	18	CASRRQGADSGKWNEQFF
TRBJ2-3	TRBV6-5	14	CASSYSAGTDTQYF